This entry is about one T cell receptor beta chain. It lacks a known antigen. These data originate in a study of CXCR3-negative and CXCR3-positive naive CD8 T cells (dated by TCRdb to the late 2010s). With regard to the full study: In total, 130 million to 150 million TRB reads were obtained, corresponding to roughly 1.5 +/- 0.3 million reads per library. Naive subsets from 5 donors and memory cells from 3 donors were included in the TRBV-TRBJ cluster analysis. Diversity and physicochemical repertoire analyses covered around 10 donors pooled from two independent experiments.

TCRdb names NextSeq 550 as the instrument used. The Human TCR Profiling Kit (MiLaboratory) was used to prepare UMI-labeled 5' RACE TRB cDNA libraries. cDNA synthesis used the entire amount of extracted RNA, and PCR amplification then used the entire amount of cDNA produced. The libraries were made side by side, with each library going through the same number of PCR cycles. As for how the authors treated the data: About 50,000 +/- 10,000 unique UMI-labeled TRB cDNA molecules per library were extracted with MIGEC and MiXCR, with at least two reads per UMI required. An average of approximately 40,000 +/- 10,000 functional in-frame TRB CDR3 nucleotide clonotypes without stop codons was found per library. Diversity metrics, including normalized Shannon-Wiener and Chao1, were computed in VDJtools after downsampling to 5000 UMI-labeled TRB molecules per sample. VDJtools was used to calculate clonotype-size-weighted physicochemical properties of the central five CDR3 residues, namely interaction energy, strength, volume and Kidera factor 4. TCRdb reprocessed the public reads and reports one entry per CDR3 protein sequence, without DNA. TCRdb's processing, not the authors', yielded these V and J calls. This sample's table contains 85,000 to 120,000 distinct CDR3 sequences. Jointly, the top ten make up roughly 0.38% of the sample.

The paper's findings and limits, for the study overall: Freshly isolated PBMCs were used for most assays because CXCR3 expression went down partially after cryopreservation. Naive CXCR3-negative and CXCR3-positive cells from the same donor showed similar TRBV-TRBJ usage, whereas memory cells showed distinct patterns. Surface CD5, linked to self-reactivity in mice, was comparable between naive subsets; TCR interaction strength was therefore also inferred from TRB CDR3 physicochemical properties. Comparably high repertoire diversity was found in both naive subsets, whereas much lower repertoire diversity was found in memory CD8+ T cells. Compared with CXCR3-negative naive cells, CXCR3-positive naive cells had TRB CDR3s with higher hydrophobicity (lower Kidera factor 4), lower energy, and higher strength and volume indices.

The CDR3 covers 18 residues, taking in both the cysteine and the phenylalanine. No DNA is listed. Each CD8+ T cell subset was flow-sorted in triplicate, with 300,000 cells per subset placed directly into RLT lysis buffer. Naive CD8+ T cells were defined stringently as CD45RO-CCR7+CD27+CD95- to exclude memory contaminants. Peripheral blood mononuclear cells were isolated from buffy coats using standard density gradient centrifugation. Naive CXCR3-negative and CXCR3-positive CD8+ T cells were flow-sorted using a FACSAria III. Total RNA was extracted from sorted cells using an RNeasy Mini Kit. In this chain, TRBV23-1 is recombined with TRBJ2-1. TRBV23-1 is filed as an ORF, its function uncertain. Material for sequencing was naive CXCR3+ CD8+ T cells from blood. Reading the label with the study, this specimen's cell subset or site is: CD45RO-CCR7+CD27+CD95- naive CD8+ T cells expressing CXCR3 (TNR3+). The sequence was obtained from a human donor in good health. Some clones in this sample may be carry-over from other donors' samples. CDR3 protein: CASSQSLESGVTYNEQFF.